The 16 T cell receptor beta chains in this list originate from one sample, sequenced in a study of Ad26.COV2.S vaccination and SARS-CoV-2 variants. Using immunoSEQ multiplex PCR, the repertoire was profiled, and TCRdb retains in-frame clones only, with some absent. The table shows roughly 400,000 clones, with roughly 87% occurring only once. Treatment denoted: some 20 received Ad26.COV2.S at low or high dose, single or two shots; about 5 received placebo; per-sample allocation not given. Vaccine and placebo recipients were sampled on day 63 after the first injection. Specimen: peripheral blood, collected in a trial of Ad26.COV2.S vaccine versus placebo. These receptors originate from a person between 18 and 60 years old who received the Ad26.COV2.S COVID-19 vaccine or a placebo.

This chain uses TRBV29-1 with TRBJ2-5; D is uncertain. The CDR3 is made up of 12 amino acids. Trimming shortened V by 1 base and J by 5 bases, and 8 bases separated the two germline ends. Germline CDR1 SQVTM, CDR2 ANQGSEA. The CDR3 loop is CSVEGTGETQYF. The DNA of the CDR3 is TGCAGCGTTGAAGGGACCGGGGAGACCCAGTACTTC.

The chain links TRBV5-8 to TRBJ1-5; 9 positions match TRBD1. The germline V gene encodes CDR1 SGHTS and CDR2 YDEGEE. Trimming cost V 5 bases and J 2 bases; bases outside gene matches: 5. CDR3 length: 15 amino acids. CDR3 sequence: CASRYRDRGNQPQHF. The CDR3 bases are TGTGCCAGCAGATACCGGGACAGGGGCAATCAGCCCCAGCATTTT.

The chain links TRBV7-2 to TRBJ2-6; 7 bases align to TRBD2. The CDR3 extends over 19 amino acids. V was pared by 6 bases and J by 0 bases, with 14 bases of the junction left unmatched. Germline CDR1 is SGHTA and CDR2 is FQGNSA. CDR3 in amino acids: CASRKPGLGSSSGANVLTF. In DNA form, the CDR3 reads TGTGCCAGCAGAAAGCCCGGACTAGGGTCAAGCTCTGGGGCCAACGTCCTGACTTTC. The variable domain in full, completed from reference TRBV7-2 and TRBJ2-6, reads GAGVSQSPSNKVTEKGKDVELRCDPISGHTALYWYRQSLGQGLEFLIYFQGNSAPDKSGLPSDRFSAERTGGSVSTLTIQRTQQEDSAVYLCASRKPGLGSSSGANVLTFGAGSRLTVL.

The rearrangement links TRBV29-1 to TRBJ1-2; tentatively, D is TRBD1 (5 bases). The V end lost 2 bases, the J end lost 6 bases, and 19 bases lay between the germline ends. The CDR3 spans 15 residues. Germline CDR1 is SQVTM and CDR2 is ANQGSEA. CDR3 residues: CSVERVGRTSDGYTF. CDR3 nucleotide sequence: TGCAGCGTTGAAAGGGTGGGGAGGACATCAGATGGCTACACCTTC.

The CDR3 coding sequence is TGTGCCAGCAGCTACCGAATTAGCGGAGACACAGATACGCAGTATTTT. This encodes CASSYRISGDTDTQYF. The V call is TRBV5-4, the J call TRBJ2-3; D perhaps matches TRBD2 (6 bases). Germline V gene lookup returns CDR1 SGHNT and CDR2 YYREEE (reference sequence). The length of the CDR3 is 16 residues. Trimming took off 3 bases at V and 2 bases at J, with 16 bases between the two ends.

This chain connects TRBV30 to TRBJ2-7; 16 positions agree with TRBD2. With 0 bases clipped from V and 2 bases from J, the junction kept 4 bases outside the gene matches. The CDR3 length is 17 residues. CDR1 GTSNPN and CDR2 SVGIG come from the germline V gene (reference sequence). This chain's CDR3 is CAWSVLGLAGGTYEQYF. CDR3 in DNA: TGTGCCTGGAGTGTACTGGGACTAGCGGGAGGGACCTACGAGCAGTACTTC.

V gene TRBV6-2 or TRBV6-3 combines with J gene TRBJ1-5; 10 nucleotides align to TRBD1. From germline, CDR1 is MNHEY and CDR2 SVGEGT. The V gene end was trimmed by 6 bases and the J gene end by 0 bases; junction bases not matched to a gene: 14. This CDR3 spans 19 amino acids. This CDR3 reads CASSLLPGQGPLSNQPQHF. CDR3 DNA sequence: TGTGCCAGCAGCCTCCTTCCGGGACAGGGGCCCCTTAGCAATCAGCCCCAGCATTTT.

The chain is built from TRBV27 and TRBJ2-3, with D unclear. The CDR3 is 13 amino acids. V lost 1 base to trimming and J lost 6 bases, with 8 bases between them. Per the germline V gene, CDR1 is MNHEY and CDR2 is SMNVEV (reference sequence). Here the CDR3 reads CASSLYPMDTQYF. CDR3 DNA: TGTGCCAGCAGTTTATATCCCATGGATACGCAGTATTTT.

The chain links TRBV5-1 to TRBJ1-4, with a weak D call TRBD1 (5 bases). Trimming removed 3 bases at V and 8 bases at J, with 26 bases between. Germline CDR1 is SGHRS and CDR2 is YFSETQ. The CDR3 is made up of 18 amino acids. CDR3 nucleotides: TGCGCCAGCAGCTCGTGGGGCAGGGACGGATTGGTTGTAGAAAAACTGTTTTTT. Encoded protein: CASSSWGRDGLVVEKLFF.

This chain connects TRBV28 to TRBJ2-3; D may be TRBD2 (5 bases). The V end lost 11 bases, the J end lost 2 bases, and 11 bases lay between the germline ends. Germline V lookup: CDR1 MDHEN, CDR2 SYDVKM. The length of the CDR3 is 12 residues. The CDR3 bases are TGTGCCCTCGGCGGGTTCACAGATACGCAGTATTTT. It codes for CALGGFTDTQYF.

DNA of the CDR3: TGTGCCAGCAGCTTAGGGGGGGCACTACAAGAGACCCAGTACTTC. It translates to CASSLGGALQETQYF. The J gene is TRBJ2-5, the V gene TRBV7-9, with D tentatively TRBD1 or TRBD2 (6 bases each). CDR1 is SEHNR, CDR2 FQNEAQ, per germline (reference sequence). This CDR3 has 15 amino acids. Trimming left V 1 base short and J 2 bases short, with 11 bases between. Full variable domain (outside the CDR3, taken from reference TRBV7-9 and TRBJ2-5): DTGVSQNPRHKITKRGQNVTFRCDPISEHNRLYWYRQTLGQGPEFLTYFQNEAQLEKSRLLSDRFSAERPKGSFSTLEIQRTEQGDSAMYLCASSLGGALQETQYFGPGTRLLVL.

V usage is TRBV7-9 and J usage is TRBJ2-7; the match to TRBD1 covers 7 bases. The V gene's germline CDR1 is SEHNR and CDR2 FQNEAQ (reference sequence). This CDR3 is built from 15 residues. V gave up 5 bases and J gave up 7 bases; unmatched junction bases: 14. CDR3 sequence reads: CASSPGGDPGWEQYF. CDR3 DNA sequence: TGTGCCAGCAGCCCAGGGGGTGACCCTGGCTGGGAGCAGTACTTC.

DNA for the CDR3: TGTGCCAGCAGTCCATCCTTGGGCCATGGCTACACCTTC. It specifies CASSPSLGHGYTF. The rearrangement uses TRBV28 and TRBJ1-2; the D is unclear. The germline V gene has CDR1 MDHEN and CDR2 SYDVKM. The CDR3 sequence is 13 residues long. The V end lost 5 bases, the J end lost 6 bases, and 13 bases lay between the germline ends.

The chain combines TRBV24-1 with TRBJ2-1, with 10 bases aligning to TRBD2. The CDR3 has 15 residues. Germline CDR1 reads KGHDR; CDR2 reads SFDVKD. V was clipped by 3 bases and J by 8 bases; unmatched bases: 6. The CDR3 protein is CATSDPGLAWDEQFF. The CDR3 nucleotides read TGTGCCACCAGTGATCCGGGACTAGCGTGGGATGAGCAGTTCTTC.

V usage is TRBV19 and J usage is TRBJ2-3; 12 nucleotides agree with TRBD2. This CDR3 region has 14 residues. Germline trimming cut 5 bases from V and 6 bases from J; bases unmatched to any gene: 3. The germline CDR1 and CDR2 sequences are LNHDA and SQIVND (reference sequence). The CDR3 nucleotides read TGTGCCAGTAGTCTAGCGGGAGGGCGGGATACGCAGTATTTT. Its translation: CASSLAGGRDTQYF.

The table lists this clone with a few counts. The chain joins TRBV5-6 to TRBJ1-2; D ambiguous. Deletions cut 0 bases from V and 9 bases from J, with 9 bases between. In germline, CDR1 is SGHDT, CDR2 YYEEEE. The length of the CDR3 is 12 residues. Written as DNA, the CDR3 is TGTGCCAGCAGCTTGGAAGAGAGGAGCTACACCTTC. Translated: CASSLEERSYTF. The full variable domain, its missing parts supplied by reference TRBV5-6 and TRBJ1-2, is DAGVTQSPTHLIKTRGQQVTLRCSPKSGHDTVSWYQQALGQGPQFIFQYYEEEERQRGNFPDRFSGHQFPNYSSELNVNALLLGDSALYLCASSLEERSYTFGSGTRLTVV.